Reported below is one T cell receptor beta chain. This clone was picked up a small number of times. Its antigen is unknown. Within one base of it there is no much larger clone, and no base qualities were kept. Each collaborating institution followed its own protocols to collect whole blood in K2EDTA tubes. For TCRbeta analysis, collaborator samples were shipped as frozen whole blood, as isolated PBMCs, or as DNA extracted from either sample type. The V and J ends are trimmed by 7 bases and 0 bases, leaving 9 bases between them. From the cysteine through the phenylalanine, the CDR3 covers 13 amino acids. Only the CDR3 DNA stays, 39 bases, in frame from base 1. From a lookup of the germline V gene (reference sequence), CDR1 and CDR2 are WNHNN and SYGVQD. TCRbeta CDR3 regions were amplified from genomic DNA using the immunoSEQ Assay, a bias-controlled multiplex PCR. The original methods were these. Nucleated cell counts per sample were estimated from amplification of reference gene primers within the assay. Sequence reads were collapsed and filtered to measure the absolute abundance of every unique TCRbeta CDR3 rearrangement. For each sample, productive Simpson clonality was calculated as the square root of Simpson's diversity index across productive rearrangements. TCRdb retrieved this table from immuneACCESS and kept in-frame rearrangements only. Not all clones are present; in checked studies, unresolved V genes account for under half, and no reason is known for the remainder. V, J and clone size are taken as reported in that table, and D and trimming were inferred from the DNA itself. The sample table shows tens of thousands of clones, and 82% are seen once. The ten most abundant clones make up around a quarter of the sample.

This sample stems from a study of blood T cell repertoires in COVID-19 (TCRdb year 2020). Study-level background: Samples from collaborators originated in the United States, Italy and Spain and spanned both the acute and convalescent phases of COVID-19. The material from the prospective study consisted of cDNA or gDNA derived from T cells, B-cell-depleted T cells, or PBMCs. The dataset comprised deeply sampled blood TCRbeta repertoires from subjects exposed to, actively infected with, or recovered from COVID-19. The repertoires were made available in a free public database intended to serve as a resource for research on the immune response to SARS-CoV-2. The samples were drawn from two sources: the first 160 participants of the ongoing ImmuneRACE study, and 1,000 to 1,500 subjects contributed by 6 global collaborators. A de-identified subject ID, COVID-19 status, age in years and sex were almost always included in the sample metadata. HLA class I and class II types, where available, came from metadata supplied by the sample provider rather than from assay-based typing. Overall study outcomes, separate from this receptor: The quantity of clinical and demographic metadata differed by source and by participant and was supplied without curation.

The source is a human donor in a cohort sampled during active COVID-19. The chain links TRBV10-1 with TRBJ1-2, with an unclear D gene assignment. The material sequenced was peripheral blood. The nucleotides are TGCGCCAGCACAGGAATAGCTAACTATGGCTACACCTTC. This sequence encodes CASTGIANYGYTF.